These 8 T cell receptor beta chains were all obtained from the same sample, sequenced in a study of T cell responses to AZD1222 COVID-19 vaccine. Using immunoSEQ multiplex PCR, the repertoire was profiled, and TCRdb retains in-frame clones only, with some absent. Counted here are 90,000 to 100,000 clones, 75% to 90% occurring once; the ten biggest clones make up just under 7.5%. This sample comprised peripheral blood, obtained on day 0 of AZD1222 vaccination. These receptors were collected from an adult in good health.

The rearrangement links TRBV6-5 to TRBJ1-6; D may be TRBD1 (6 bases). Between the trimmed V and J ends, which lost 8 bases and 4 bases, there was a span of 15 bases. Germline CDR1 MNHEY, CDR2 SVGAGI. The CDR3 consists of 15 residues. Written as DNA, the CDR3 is TGTGCCAGCGGAGGGGGGGAGGGGTATAATTCACCCCTCCACTTT. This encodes CASGGGEGYNSPLHF.

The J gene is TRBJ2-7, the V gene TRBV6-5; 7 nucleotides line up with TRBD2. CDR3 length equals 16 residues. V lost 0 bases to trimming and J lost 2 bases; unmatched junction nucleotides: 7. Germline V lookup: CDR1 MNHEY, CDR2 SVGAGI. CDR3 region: CASSYSGSGNTYEQYF. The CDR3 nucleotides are TGTGCCAGCAGTTACTCCGGAAGCGGGAATACCTACGAGCAGTACTTC.

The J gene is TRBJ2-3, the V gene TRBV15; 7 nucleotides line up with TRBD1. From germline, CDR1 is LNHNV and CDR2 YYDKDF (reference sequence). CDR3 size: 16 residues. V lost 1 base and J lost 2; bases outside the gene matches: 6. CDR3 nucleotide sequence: TGTGCCACCAGCAGAGGGTCGACAGGGAACACAGATACGCAGTATTTT. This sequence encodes CATSRGSTGNTDTQYF.

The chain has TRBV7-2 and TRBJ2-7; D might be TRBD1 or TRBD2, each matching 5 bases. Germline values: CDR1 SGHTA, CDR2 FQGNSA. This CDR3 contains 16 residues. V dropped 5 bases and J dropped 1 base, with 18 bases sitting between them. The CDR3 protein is CASSPSRGTASYEQYF. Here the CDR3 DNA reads TGTGCCAGCAGCCCCTCACGAGGGACGGCATCCTACGAGCAGTACTTC.

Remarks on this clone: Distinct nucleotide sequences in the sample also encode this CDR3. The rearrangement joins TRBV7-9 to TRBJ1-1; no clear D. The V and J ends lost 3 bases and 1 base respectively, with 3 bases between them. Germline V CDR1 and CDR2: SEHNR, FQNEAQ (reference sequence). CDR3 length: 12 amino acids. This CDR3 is CASSFPNTEAFF. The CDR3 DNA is TGTGCCAGCAGCTTCCCGAACACTGAAGCTTTCTTT.

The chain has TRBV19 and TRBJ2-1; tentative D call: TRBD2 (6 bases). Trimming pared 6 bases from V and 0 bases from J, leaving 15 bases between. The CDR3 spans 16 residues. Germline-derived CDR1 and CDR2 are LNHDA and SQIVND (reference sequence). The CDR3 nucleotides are TGTGCCAGTAGCGACCTAGCGTGGAGCTCCTACAATGAGCAGTTCTTC. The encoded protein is CASSDLAWSSYNEQFF.

The CDR3 here is CASSSGLAGVNEQFF. DNA for the CDR3: TGTGCCAGCAGCTCCGGACTAGCGGGGGTTAATGAGCAGTTCTTC. The rearrangement uses TRBV7-2 and TRBJ2-1; TRBD2 agrees at 13 bases. V dropped 4 bases and J dropped 7; count of bases not matched to a gene: 4. The germline CDR1 and CDR2 sequences are SGHTA and FQGNSA. CDR3 length: 15 amino acids.

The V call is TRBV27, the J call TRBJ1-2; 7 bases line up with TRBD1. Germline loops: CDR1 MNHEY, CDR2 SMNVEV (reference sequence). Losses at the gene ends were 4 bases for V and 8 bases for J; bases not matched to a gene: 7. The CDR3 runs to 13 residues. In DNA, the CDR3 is TGTGCCAGCAGTTCCCGACAGGGAGGAGGCTACACCTTC. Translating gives CASSSRQGGGYTF.